Sequencing of this T cell receptor beta chain was carried out in a study of T cell repertoires in cytomegalovirus infection. Looking at the study overall: Both CMV infection and a matching HLA type were indicated by public TCR beta signatures.

Study-level points and caveats: Totalled public TCR beta family frequency picked out people who carried CMV plus the relevant HLA. CMV-specific TCR beta clonotypes restricted by HLA-C dominated the ex vivo response.

This clonotype was recorded a few times. The antigen is undetermined. V was clipped by 2 bases and J by 3 bases, with 8 bases between them. In germline, CDR1 is ENHRY, CDR2 SYGVKD. The CDR3 has 14 amino acids. In TCRdb, the reads were re-called with MiXCR into one record per CDR3 protein. The sample shows around 170,000 distinct CDR3 sequences, about 15% of them seen only once. The sample was PBMCs. The J gene is TRBJ1-5, the V gene TRBV10-3; possible D gene TRBD1, 6 bases. The clonotype originates from a human donor in good health (CMV status not recorded). Some clones in this sample may be carry-over from other donors' samples. The CDR3 bases are TGTGCCATCAGTGAGGACAGGATCAATCAGCCCCAGCATTTT. It translates to CAISEDRINQPQHF.